This T cell receptor (beta chain) was sequenced in a study of blood T cell repertoires in COVID-19. Measured with immunoSEQ multiplex PCR; TCRdb has only the in-frame clones, and not every one. Here the sample spans about 220,000 clones, about 80% being singletons. V lost 2 bases and J lost 6, with 11 bases in between. This CDR3 has 14 residues. Looked up from germline, CDR1 is MNHNS and CDR2 is SASEGT. This clone turned up a few times. The clonotype originates from a woman in her sixties with acute or convalescent COVID-19. The chain uses TRBV6-1 and TRBJ1-3; D remains ambiguous. Sequencing was carried out using peripheral blood. In DNA form, the CDR3 reads TGTGCCAGCAGTGAATACGGCAGGAAAAACACCATATATTTT. Translated: CASSEYGRKNTIYF.